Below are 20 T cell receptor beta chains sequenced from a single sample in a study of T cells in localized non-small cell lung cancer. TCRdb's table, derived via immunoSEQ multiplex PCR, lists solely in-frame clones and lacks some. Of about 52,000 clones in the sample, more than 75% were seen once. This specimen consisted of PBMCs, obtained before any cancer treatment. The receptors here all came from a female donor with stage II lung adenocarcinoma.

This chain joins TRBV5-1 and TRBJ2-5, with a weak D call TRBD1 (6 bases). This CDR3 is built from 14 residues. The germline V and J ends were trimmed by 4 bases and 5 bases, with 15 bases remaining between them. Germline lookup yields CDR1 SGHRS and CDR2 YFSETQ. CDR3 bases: TGCGCCAGCAGCCTACAGGGTCAGGGCGAGACCCAGTACTTC. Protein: CASSLQGQGETQYF.

This chain's CDR3 is CASSLTHEQYF. In nucleotides, the CDR3 is TGCGCCAGCAGCTTGACTCACGAGCAGTACTTC. The chain links TRBV5-1 to TRBJ2-7; no clear D. This CDR3 is 11 amino acids long. The germline gives CDR1 SGHRS, CDR2 YFSETQ. The V end was cut by 1 base, the J end by 5 bases, with 4 bases between.

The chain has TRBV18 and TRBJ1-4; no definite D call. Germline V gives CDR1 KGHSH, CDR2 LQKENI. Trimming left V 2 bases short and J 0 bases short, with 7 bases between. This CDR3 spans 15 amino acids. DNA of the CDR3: TGTGCCAGCTCACCAGAGCAGGCAACTAATGAAAAACTGTTTTTT. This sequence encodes CASSPEQATNEKLFF.

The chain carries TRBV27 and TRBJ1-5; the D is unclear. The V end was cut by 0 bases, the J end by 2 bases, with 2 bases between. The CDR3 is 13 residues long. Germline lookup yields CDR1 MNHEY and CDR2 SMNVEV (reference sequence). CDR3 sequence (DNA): TGTGCCAGCAGTTTATCTGGCAATCAGCCCCAGCATTTT. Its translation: CASSLSGNQPQHF.

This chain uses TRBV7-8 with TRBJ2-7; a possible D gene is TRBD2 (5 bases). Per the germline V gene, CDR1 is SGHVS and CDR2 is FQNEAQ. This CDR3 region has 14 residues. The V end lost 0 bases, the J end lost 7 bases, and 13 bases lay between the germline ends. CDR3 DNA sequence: TGTGCCAGCAGCTTAGCGGGGTCTACTAGAGAGCAGTACTTC. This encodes CASSLAGSTREQYF.

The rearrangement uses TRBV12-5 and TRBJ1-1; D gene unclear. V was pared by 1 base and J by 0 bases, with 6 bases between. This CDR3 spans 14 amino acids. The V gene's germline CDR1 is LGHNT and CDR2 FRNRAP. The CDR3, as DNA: TGTGCTAGTGGTTTGGGAAGTCTGAACACTGAAGCTTTCTTT. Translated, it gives CASGLGSLNTEAFF.

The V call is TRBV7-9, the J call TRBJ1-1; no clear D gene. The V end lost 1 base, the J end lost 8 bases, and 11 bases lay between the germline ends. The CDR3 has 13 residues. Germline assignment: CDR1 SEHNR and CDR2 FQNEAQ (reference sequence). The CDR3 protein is CASSLVGTLEAFF. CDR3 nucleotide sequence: TGTGCCAGCAGCTTAGTCGGAACCCTGGAAGCTTTCTTT.

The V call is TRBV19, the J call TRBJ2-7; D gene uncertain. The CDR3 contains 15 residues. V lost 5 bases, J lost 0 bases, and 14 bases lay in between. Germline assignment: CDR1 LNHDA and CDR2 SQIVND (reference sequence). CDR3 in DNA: TGTGCCAGTAGTCCCCTCGGCGGAAGCTCCTACGAGCAGTACTTC. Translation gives CASSPLGGSSYEQYF.

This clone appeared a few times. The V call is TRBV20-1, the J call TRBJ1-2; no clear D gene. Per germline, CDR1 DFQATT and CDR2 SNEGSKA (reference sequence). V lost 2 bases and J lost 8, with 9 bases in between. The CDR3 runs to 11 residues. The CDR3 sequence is CSARSERGYTF. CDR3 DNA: TGCAGTGCTAGATCTGAGCGGGGCTACACCTTC.

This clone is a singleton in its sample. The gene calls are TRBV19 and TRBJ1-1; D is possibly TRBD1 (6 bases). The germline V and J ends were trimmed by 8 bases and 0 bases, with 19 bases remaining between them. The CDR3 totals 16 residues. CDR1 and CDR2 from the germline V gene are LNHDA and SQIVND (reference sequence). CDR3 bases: TGTGCCAGTTTAGGGCGGACAGTAAACTTGAACACTGAAGCTTTCTTT. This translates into CASLGRTVNLNTEAFF.

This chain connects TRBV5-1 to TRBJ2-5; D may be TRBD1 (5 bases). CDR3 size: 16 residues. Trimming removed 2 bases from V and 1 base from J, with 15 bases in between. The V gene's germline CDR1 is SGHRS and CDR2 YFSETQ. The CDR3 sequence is CASSLNWGLPQETQYF. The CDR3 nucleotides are TGCGCCAGCAGCTTAAATTGGGGCCTCCCCCAAGAGACCCAGTACTTC.

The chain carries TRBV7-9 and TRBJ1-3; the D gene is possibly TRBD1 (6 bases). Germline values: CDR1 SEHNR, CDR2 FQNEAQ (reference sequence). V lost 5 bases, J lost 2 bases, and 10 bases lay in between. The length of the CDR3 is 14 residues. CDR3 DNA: TGTGCCAGCAGCCCGACAGGCGCTGGAAACACCATATATTTT. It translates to CASSPTGAGNTIYF.

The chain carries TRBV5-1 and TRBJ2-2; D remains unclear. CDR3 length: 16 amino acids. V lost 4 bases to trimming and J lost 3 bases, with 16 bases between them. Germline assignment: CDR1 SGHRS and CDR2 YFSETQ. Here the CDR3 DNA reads TGCGCCAGCAGCCATAAGGAAGGGTGGGACACCGGGGAGCTGTTTTTT. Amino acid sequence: CASSHKEGWDTGELFF.

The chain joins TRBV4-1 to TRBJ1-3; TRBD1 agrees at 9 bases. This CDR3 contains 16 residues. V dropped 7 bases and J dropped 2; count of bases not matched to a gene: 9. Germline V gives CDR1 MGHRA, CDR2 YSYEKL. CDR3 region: CASNKVWTGAGNTIYF. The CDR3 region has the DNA TGCGCCAGCAACAAAGTCTGGACAGGGGCTGGAAACACCATATATTTT.

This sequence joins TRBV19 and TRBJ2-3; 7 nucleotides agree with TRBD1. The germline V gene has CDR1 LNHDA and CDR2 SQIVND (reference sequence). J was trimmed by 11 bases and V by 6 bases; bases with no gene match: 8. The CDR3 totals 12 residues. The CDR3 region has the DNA TGTGCCAGTAGCCTCACAGGGGTTAAGCAGTATTTT. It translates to CASSLTGVKQYF.

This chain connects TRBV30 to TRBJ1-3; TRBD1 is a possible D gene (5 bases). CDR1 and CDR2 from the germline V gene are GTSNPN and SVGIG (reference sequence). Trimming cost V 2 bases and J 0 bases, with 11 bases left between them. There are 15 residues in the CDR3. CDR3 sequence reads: CAWSLWGVSGNTIYF. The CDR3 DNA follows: TGTGCCTGGAGTCTTTGGGGCGTCTCTGGAAACACCATATATTTT.

The CDR3 bases are TGTGCCAGCGCGGTCACTGAAGCTTTCTTT. It is translated as CASAVTEAFF. This chain connects TRBV7-9 to TRBJ1-1; D not certain. This CDR3 spans 10 amino acids. Germline-derived CDR1 and CDR2 are SEHNR and FQNEAQ (reference sequence). With 8 bases removed from V and 4 bases from J, the gap between germline ends came to 5 bases. The entire variable domain, with the rest obtained from reference TRBV7-9 and TRBJ1-1, is as follows: DTGVSQNPRHKITKRGQNVTFRCDPISEHNRLYWYRQTLGQGPEFLTYFQNEAQLEKSRLLSDRFSAERPKGSFSTLEIQRTEQGDSAMYLCASAVTEAFFGQGTRLTVV.

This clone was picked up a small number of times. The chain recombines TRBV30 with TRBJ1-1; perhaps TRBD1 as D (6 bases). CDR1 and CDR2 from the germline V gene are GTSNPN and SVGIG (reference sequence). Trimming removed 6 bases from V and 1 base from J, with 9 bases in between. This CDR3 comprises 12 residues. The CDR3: CACGRGNTEAFF. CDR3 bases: TGTGCCTGCGGCAGGGGGAACACTGAAGCTTTCTTT.

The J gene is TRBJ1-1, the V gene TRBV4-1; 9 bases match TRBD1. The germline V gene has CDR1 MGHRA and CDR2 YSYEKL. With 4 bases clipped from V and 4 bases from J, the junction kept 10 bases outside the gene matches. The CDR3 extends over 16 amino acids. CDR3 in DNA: TGCGCCAGCAGCCTAGGGACAGGGCTCTCTGCCACTGAAGCTTTCTTT. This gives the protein CASSLGTGLSATEAFF.

In DNA, the CDR3 is TGCGCCAGCAGCTTGGATCCAGGGAATTCACCCCTCCACTTT. Translation gives CASSLDPGNSPLHF. The chain employs TRBV5-1 and TRBJ1-6; a weak D match, TRBD1 (5 bases). CDR1 and CDR2 from the germline V gene are SGHRS and YFSETQ. Trimming shortened V by 0 bases and J by 7 bases, and 8 bases separated the two germline ends. The CDR3 sequence is 14 residues long.